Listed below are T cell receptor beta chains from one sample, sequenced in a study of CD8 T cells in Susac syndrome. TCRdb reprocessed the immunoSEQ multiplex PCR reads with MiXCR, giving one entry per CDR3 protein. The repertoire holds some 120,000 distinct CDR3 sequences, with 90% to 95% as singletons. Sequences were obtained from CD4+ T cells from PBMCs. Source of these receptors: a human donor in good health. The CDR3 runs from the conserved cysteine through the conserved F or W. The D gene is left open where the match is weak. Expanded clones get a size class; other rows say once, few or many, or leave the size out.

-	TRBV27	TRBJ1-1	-	CASSLTGSPSEAFF	TGTGCCAGCAGTTTAACAGGGAGCCCCTCTGAAGCTTTCTTT
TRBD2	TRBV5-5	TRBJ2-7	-	CASSLQGLDYEQYF	TGTGCCAGCAGCTTGCAGGGACTAGACTACGAGCAGTACTTC
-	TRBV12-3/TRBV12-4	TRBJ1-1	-	CASSYGGGGPTEAFF	TGTGCCAGCAGTTACGGGGGTGGGGGGCCCACTGAAGCTTTCTTT
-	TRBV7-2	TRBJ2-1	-	CASSSRQRLNEQFF	TGTGCCAGCAGCTCGAGACAGCGACTGAATGAGCAGTTCTTC
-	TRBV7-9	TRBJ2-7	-	CASSLVSAYEQYF	TGTGCCAGCAGCTTAGTGTCTGCCTACGAGCAGTACTTC
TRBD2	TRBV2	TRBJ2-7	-	CAGGEMSYEQYF	TGTGCCGGGGGGGAGATGTCCTACGAGCAGTACTTC
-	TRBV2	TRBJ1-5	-	CASSAEWVGGQPQHF	TGTGCCAGCAGTGCGGAGTGGGTAGGCGGTCAGCCCCAGCATTTT
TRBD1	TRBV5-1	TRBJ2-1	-	CASSLEPGQEIEQFF	TGCGCCAGCAGCTTGGAACCGGGACAGGAAATCGAGCAGTTCTTC
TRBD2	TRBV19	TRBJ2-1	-	CASSDRTSGKRRDEQFF	TGTGCCAGTAGTGATCGAACTAGCGGGAAACGGCGGGATGAGCAGTTCTTC
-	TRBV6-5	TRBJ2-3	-	CASSPLGGEATQYF	TGTGCCAGCAGTCCCCTGGGTGGGGAGGCTACGCAGTATTTT
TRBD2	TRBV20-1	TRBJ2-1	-	CSAHMGGVMSSYNEQFF	TGCAGTGCTCACATGGGGGGGGTGATGAGCTCCTACAATGAGCAGTTCTTC
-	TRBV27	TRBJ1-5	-	CASSDSGVPNQPQHF	TGTGCCAGCAGTGATTCAGGGGTTCCCAATCAGCCCCAGCATTTT
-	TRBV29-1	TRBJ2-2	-	CSVSDRIVSTGELFF	TGCAGCGTTAGCGACAGAATTGTTTCCACCGGGGAGCTGTTTTTT
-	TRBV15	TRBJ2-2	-	CATSRDTSANTGELFF	TGTGCCACCAGCAGAGACACCAGCGCGAACACCGGGGAGCTGTTTTTT
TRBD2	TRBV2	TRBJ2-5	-	CASTGLLAGQETQYF	TGTGCCAGCACCGGCCTACTAGCGGGACAAGAGACCCAGTACTTC
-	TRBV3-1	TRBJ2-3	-	CASSQVGASTDTQYF	TGTGCCAGCAGCCAAGTGGGGGCTAGCACAGATACGCAGTATTTT
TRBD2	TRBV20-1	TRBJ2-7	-	CSASPSGRGEQYF	TGCAGTGCTAGTCCTAGCGGGAGAGGCGAGCAGTACTTC
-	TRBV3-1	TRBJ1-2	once	CASSLVPENYGYTF	TGTGCCAGCAGCCTTGTACCAGAAAACTATGGCTACACCTTC
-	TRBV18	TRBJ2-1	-	CASSPPVLPMGNEQFF	TGTGCCAGCTCACCACCGGTTCTCCCTATGGGCAATGAGCAGTTCTTC
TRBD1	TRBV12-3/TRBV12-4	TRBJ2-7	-	CASSLDRGSYEQYF	TGTGCCAGCAGTTTGGACAGGGGATCCTACGAGCAGTACTTC
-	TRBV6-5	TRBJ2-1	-	CASSYSWSGLKRNEQFF	TGTGCCAGCAGTTACTCGTGGAGCGGCCTGAAGCGCAATGAGCAGTTCTTC
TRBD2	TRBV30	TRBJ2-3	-	CAWSVQGWASGRTDTQYF	TGTGCCTGGAGTGTACAGGGGTGGGCTAGCGGGAGGACAGATACGCAGTATTTT
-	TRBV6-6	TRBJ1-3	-	CASRRGPSPGADTIYF	TGTGCCAGCAGGCGCGGCCCTTCCCCGGGGGCAGACACCATATATTTT
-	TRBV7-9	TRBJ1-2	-	CASSYERARGYTF	TGTGCCAGCAGCTACGAGAGGGCGAGGGGCTACACCTTC
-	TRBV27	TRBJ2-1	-	CASSFGAGTWNEQFF	TGTGCCAGCAGTTTCGGGGCGGGTACATGGAATGAGCAGTTCTTC
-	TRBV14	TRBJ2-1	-	CASSSGWNEQFF	TGTGCCAGCAGCTCAGGGTGGAATGAGCAGTTCTTC
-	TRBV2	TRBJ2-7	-	CASSDELLTAYEQYF	TGTGCCAGCAGTGACGAACTCCTGACCGCCTACGAGCAGTACTTC
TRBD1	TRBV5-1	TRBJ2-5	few	CASSLRQGETQYF	TGCGCCAGCAGCTTACGACAGGGAGAGACCCAGTACTTC
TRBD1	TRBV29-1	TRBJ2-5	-	CSVDRETQETQYF	TGCAGCGTCGACAGGGAAACTCAAGAGACCCAGTACTTC
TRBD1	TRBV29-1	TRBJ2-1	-	CSVEARDRVSALFF	TGCAGCGTTGAAGCTCGGGACAGGGTATCGGCCCTGTTCTTC
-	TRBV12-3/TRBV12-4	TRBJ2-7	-	CASSAASANSYEQYF	TGTGCCAGCAGTGCTGCTAGCGCGAACTCCTACGAGCAGTACTTC
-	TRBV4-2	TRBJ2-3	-	CASSRERYTDTQYF	TGTGCCAGCAGCCGGGAACGGTACACAGATACGCAGTATTTT
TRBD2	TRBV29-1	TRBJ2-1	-	CSVDWGTRSGGNEQFF	TGCAGCGTTGATTGGGGGACTCGTAGCGGGGGCAATGAGCAGTTCTTC
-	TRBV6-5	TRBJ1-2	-	CATTGFYDYGYTF	TGTGCCACCACAGGGTTTTATGACTATGGCTACACCTTC
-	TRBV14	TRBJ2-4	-	CASSAGGRLPPGNIQYF	TGTGCCAGCAGCGCCGGGGGACGTTTGCCCCCTGGGAACATTCAGTACTTC
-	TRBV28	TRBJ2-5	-	CASSAPRLELLQTQYF	TGTGCCAGCAGTGCCCCTCGGCTCGAGCTTTTGCAGACCCAGTACTTC
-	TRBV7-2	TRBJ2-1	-	CASSLAQADNEQFF	TGTGCCAGCAGCTTAGCGCAAGCAGACAATGAGCAGTTCTTC
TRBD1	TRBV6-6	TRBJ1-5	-	CASSYVRGTGSQPQHF	TGTGCCAGCAGTTACGTTAGAGGGACAGGGAGTCAGCCCCAGCATTTT
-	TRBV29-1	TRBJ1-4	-	CSVRTDNEKLFF	TGCAGCGTACGGACAGATAATGAAAAACTGTTTTTT
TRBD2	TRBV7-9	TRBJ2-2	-	CASSLGVASGSYTGELFF	TGTGCCAGCAGCTTAGGTGTGGCTAGCGGGAGTTACACCGGGGAGCTGTTTTTT
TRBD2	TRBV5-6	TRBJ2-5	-	CASSFKTSGVQETQYF	TGTGCCAGCAGCTTTAAAACTAGCGGAGTCCAAGAGACCCAGTACTTC